These T cell receptor beta chains were read from a single sample in a study of T-cell reconstitution after alpha-beta-depleted transplantation in children. TCRdb fed the PCR reads into MiXCR, producing one record per CDR3 protein. Of about 610,000 distinct CDR3 sequences listed, roughly a quarter were seen once; the top ten hold 30% to 45%. The input for sequencing was PBMCs, taken before TCRalphabeta/CD19-depleted stem cell transplant. The receptors here all came from a boy in the first two years of life with Wiskott-Aldrich syndrome, due to receive a stem cell transplant. CDR3s include the opening cysteine and the closing phenylalanine or tryptophan. The D gene is left open where the match is weak. Clone size is not always given. Where it is, it says once, few, many or a class for expanded clones.

TGTGCCAGCAGCTTAAGCGGGATCCCAGATACGCAGTATTTT	CASSLSGIPDTQYF	TRBD2	.	TRBV28	TRBJ2-3
TGTGCCAGCAGCTCGGGGGACCGTCCTCTCAATGAGCAGTTCTTC	CASSSGDRPLNEQFF	.	.	TRBV5-5	TRBJ2-1
TGCGCCAGCAGGACGGACCCCCTCTACGAGCAGTACTTC	CASRTDPLYEQYF	.	few	TRBV5-1	TRBJ2-7
TGTGCCAGCAGTTACGTTCCTAGCGGGTCCTACAATGAGCAGTTCTTC	CASSYVPSGSYNEQFF	TRBD2	.	TRBV6-2/TRBV6-3	TRBJ2-1
TGCAGCGTCGGGTTGAGCAGCTCCTACAATGAGCAGTTCTTC	CSVGLSSSYNEQFF	.	.	TRBV29-1	TRBJ2-1
TGTGCCAGTAGTCAACTAGCGGGCGCTACCACCGGGGAGCTGTTTTTT	CASSQLAGATTGELFF	TRBD2	few	TRBV19	TRBJ2-2
TGCAGCGTTGGACAGCCCCAAATCACAGATACGCAGTATTTT	CSVGQPQITDTQYF	.	.	TRBV29-1	TRBJ2-3
TGTGCCATCAGCCACCATAGTACCGGGACAGGGCCTGAAGCTTTCTTT	CAISHHSTGTGPEAFF	TRBD1	.	TRBV3-1	TRBJ1-1
TGTGCCAGCAGCCCGATGGGGCAAAAGACTGAAGCTTTCTTT	CASSPMGQKTEAFF	.	.	TRBV7-9	TRBJ1-1
TGTGCCAGCAGCTTAGATTCAAGGGTAACCTTC	CASSLDSRVTF	.	many	TRBV11-2	TRBJ2-1
TGTGCCAGCACCGACAATAGTCAGCCCCAGCATTTT	CASTDNSQPQHF	.	.	TRBV28	TRBJ1-5
TGTGCCAGCAGCTCTGACACTAGCGGGAGAATTCGCAGGGGCACAGATACGCAGTATTTT	CASSSDTSGRIRRGTDTQYF	TRBD2	.	TRBV6-2/TRBV6-3	TRBJ2-3
TGTGCCAGCGGACGGTCTGCGGGATCCCACGAGCAGTACTTC	CASGRSAGSHEQYF	.	.	TRBV28	TRBJ2-7
TGTGCCACCAGCCAGGGCCATTCACCCCTCCACTTT	CATSQGHSPLHF	.	.	TRBV24-1	TRBJ1-6
TGCGCCAGCAGCTTGTCGACAGGGTACGACTATGGCTACACCTTC	CASSLSTGYDYGYTF	TRBD1	.	TRBV5-1	TRBJ1-2
TGTGCCAGCAGCCAAGTTCCCAGCTATGGCTACACCTTC	CASSQVPSYGYTF	.	.	TRBV4-2	TRBJ1-2
TGTGCCAGCAGCTTAGCAGGGGGTCTTTTTGAAGCTTTCTTT	CASSLAGGLFEAFF	.	few	TRBV7-2	TRBJ1-1
TGTGCCAGCAGCCCTAGGGGGCGGACAGATATGGAGCAGTACTTC	CASSPRGRTDMEQYF	TRBD1	few	TRBV11-2	TRBJ2-7
TGCGCCAGCAGAGGGACTAGCGGGATCTACGAGCAGTACTTC	CASRGTSGIYEQYF	TRBD2	.	TRBV5-1	TRBJ2-7
TGTGCCAGCAGCCAAGTTGCGGATAGCACAGATACGCAGTATTTT	CASSQVADSTDTQYF	.	few	TRBV3-1	TRBJ2-3
TGCGCCAGCAGCCTACTGGGACAGAGACAAGAGACCCAGTACTTC	CASSLLGQRQETQYF	TRBD1	.	TRBV5-1	TRBJ2-5
TGCGCCAGCAGCAGTCTTCAGGGAATTCAAGAGACCCAGTACTTC	CASSSLQGIQETQYF	.	.	TRBV5-1	TRBJ2-5
TGTGCCAGCAGTTTTCCCCTTTTGGATGAGCAGTTCTTC	CASSFPLLDEQFF	.	.	TRBV12-3/TRBV12-4	TRBJ2-1
TGCAGTCCAGGGCCGCCTGGCTATGGCTACACCTTC	CSPGPPGYGYTF	.	.	TRBV20-1	TRBJ1-2
TGCGCCAGCAGCAAGAGCGTTGTGGAGGGTTTCGGAGAGACCCAGTACTTC	CASSKSVVEGFGETQYF	.	.	TRBV5-1	TRBJ2-5
TGCAGCGCGGCCAGGGCGTACACCGGGGAGCTGTTTTTT	CSAARAYTGELFF	.	.	TRBV29-1	TRBJ2-2
TGTGCCAGCAGCCCCCAATGGCGGGAGGGAACAGATACGCAGTATTTT	CASSPQWREGTDTQYF	TRBD2	few	TRBV5-4	TRBJ2-3
TGTGCCAGCAGTTACTCGAAGGTGGGACTAGTCAACGAGCAGTACTTC	CASSYSKVGLVNEQYF	TRBD2	.	TRBV6-5	TRBJ2-7
TGCGCCAGCAGCAACGGGATAGGGCGGTCCTACGAGCAGTACTTC	CASSNGIGRSYEQYF	.	.	TRBV5-1	TRBJ2-7
TGCAGCTCGATTGCCGGGGGCTTAGATGAGCAGTTCTTC	CSSIAGGLDEQFF	.	few	TRBV29-1	TRBJ2-1
TGTGCCACCAGTGATCCGTCTTCGGGAGCTAGCGGCCCCCAAGAGACCCAGTACTTC	CATSDPSSGASGPQETQYF	TRBD2	.	TRBV24-1	TRBJ2-5
TGCAGCGTTGAATGGGGGAACTATGGCTACACCTTC	CSVEWGNYGYTF	.	.	TRBV29-1	TRBJ1-2
TGTGCCAGCAGTCCCCGACTAGCGCAGGGCAATGAGCAGTTCTTC	CASSPRLAQGNEQFF	TRBD2	.	TRBV28	TRBJ2-1
TGTGCCAGCAGCCAAGGCCGGGACAGCGACTTC	CASSQGRDSDF	TRBD1	.	TRBV6-2/TRBV6-3	TRBJ2-7
TGTGCCAGCGGGGACGGCAGAAAATACACCGGGGAGCTGTTTTTT	CASGDGRKYTGELFF	.	few	TRBV3-1	TRBJ2-2
TGTTCCAGCAGCGTAGACGGGAACACTGAAGCTTTCTTT	CSSSVDGNTEAFF	.	once	TRBV9	TRBJ1-1
TGCTGTGCTAGATTTAGGACTCGGAGCTCTGGGGCCAACGTCCTGACTTTC	CCARFRTRSSGANVLTF	.	.	TRBV20-1	TRBJ2-6
TGCAGCGTTGAAGATCTAACGGGACTAGCGGGCAATGAGCAGTTCTTC	CSVEDLTGLAGNEQFF	TRBD2	.	TRBV29-1	TRBJ2-1
TGTGCCAGCAGTGACCGGGACTCCCAGTACTTC	CASSDRDSQYF	.	.	TRBV6-1	TRBJ2-5
TGTGCCAGCAGTTCTCAGGAGCCCACAGATACGCAGTATTTT	CASSSQEPTDTQYF	.	few	TRBV27	TRBJ2-3
TGTGCCAGCAGCTTACACCGCGGGACGACAGATACGCAGTATTTT	CASSLHRGTTDTQYF	.	.	TRBV7-2	TRBJ2-3
TGCGCCAGCAGCTTGTCTAGCGGGACCTACAATGAGCAGTTCTTC	CASSLSSGTYNEQFF	TRBD2	many	TRBV5-1	TRBJ2-1
TGTGCCAGCAGCACGAGCCTAGGACGGAGGGGGAACACCATATATTTT	CASSTSLGRRGNTIYF	.	few	TRBV5-5	TRBJ1-3
TGCAGCGTCGGAAAGGGACAGGGGGCTCGCGAGACGGATACGCAGTATTTT	CSVGKGQGARETDTQYF	TRBD1	.	TRBV29-1	TRBJ2-3
TGCAGTGCTAGGGACTACAGGGGGCGGATCTACGAGCAGTACTTC	CSARDYRGRIYEQYF	TRBD1	.	TRBV20-1	TRBJ2-7
TGTGCCAGCAGCTTAGCGGGACACGGCTCCTACAATGAGCAGTTCTTC	CASSLAGHGSYNEQFF	.	.	TRBV7-8	TRBJ2-1
TGCGCCAGCAGCTTGGGTCCGGGGCTGGGGAACATTCAGTACTTC	CASSLGPGLGNIQYF	.	.	TRBV5-1	TRBJ2-4
TGTGCCAGCAGCTACTACGAGCAGTACTTC	CASSYYEQYF	.	.	TRBV2	TRBJ2-7